This entry lists 12 T cell receptor beta chains sequenced from one sample in a study of cytomegalovirus exposure and HLA in healthy donors. 13 Jbeta primers and 60 Vbeta primers were used for the PCR. Data came from immunoSEQ multiplex PCR; TCRdb stores just in-frame clones and leaves some out. This sample lists approximately 120,000 clones; its ten largest clones have 2.2%. Material for sequencing was PBMCs. These receptor sequences come from a man in his forties or fifties in good health and CMV-seronegative.

The rearrangement links TRBV5-4 to TRBJ2-2; weak D call: TRBD2 (5 bases). This CDR3 is 13 amino acids long. The germline V and J ends were trimmed by 1 base and 6 bases, with 7 bases remaining between them. The V gene's germline CDR1 is SGHNT and CDR2 YYREEE (reference sequence). CDR3 region: CASSLKGAGELFF. The CDR3 bases are TGTGCCAGCAGCTTGAAGGGAGCCGGGGAGCTGTTTTTT.

The rearrangement joins TRBV5-4 to TRBJ2-3, with 8 positions matching TRBD1. CDR3 length: 16 amino acids. Trimming cost V 4 bases and J 0 bases; bases outside gene matches: 7. Per germline, CDR1 SGHNT and CDR2 YYREEE (reference sequence). DNA for the CDR3: TGTGCCAGCAGCCCCAGACAGGGGTCGAGCACAGATACGCAGTATTTT. Its translation is CASSPRQGSSTDTQYF.

V gene TRBV9 combines with J gene TRBJ1-1; perhaps TRBD1 as D (5 bases). This CDR3 region has 15 residues. Germline V gene sequence: CDR1 SGDLS, CDR2 YYNGEE. Trimming left V 4 bases short and J 3 bases short, with 16 bases between. CDR3 coding DNA: TGTGCCAGCAGCCCAGACGCCGGGGGACACACTGAAGCTTTCTTT. This codes for CASSPDAGGHTEAFF.

The chain uses TRBV6-5 and TRBJ2-1; TRBD2 matches 11 bases. This CDR3 is 16 amino acids long. The V segment lost 4 bases and the J segment 4 bases; nucleotides outside the gene matches: 6. Looked up from germline, CDR1 is MNHEY and CDR2 is SVGAGI. This chain's CDR3 is CASSLTGLAEYNEQFF. The CDR3, as DNA: TGTGCCAGCAGTTTAACGGGACTAGCGGAGTACAATGAGCAGTTCTTC.

J is TRBJ2-2 and V is TRBV2; 7 nucleotides line up with TRBD2. The CDR3 sequence is 16 residues long. V lost 0 bases and J lost 8; bases outside the gene matches: 9. CDR1 and CDR2 from the germline V gene are SNHLY and FYNNEI. CDR3 loop: CASSEARREYLGELFF. The CDR3 DNA is TGTGCCAGCAGTGAAGCGAGGCGGGAGTATTTGGGGGAGCTGTTTTTT. The full variable domain, its missing parts supplied by reference TRBV2 and TRBJ2-2, is EPEVTQTPSHQVTQMGQEVILRCVPISNHLYFYWYRQILGQKVEFLVSFYNNEISEKSEIFDDQFSVERPDGSNFTLKIRSTKLEDSAMYFCASSEARREYLGELFFGEGSRLTVL.

The genes are TRBV5-1 and TRBJ2-1; 7 bases line up with TRBD1. The CDR3 loop spans 15 amino acids. Germline loops: CDR1 SGHRS, CDR2 YFSETQ. Trimming took 6 bases from V and 3 from J; bases not matched to a gene: 9. Here the CDR3 reads CASTPRAGGYNEQFF. Written as DNA, the CDR3 is TGCGCCAGCACCCCTAGGGCAGGGGGCTACAATGAGCAGTTCTTC.

The rearrangement uses TRBV4-3 and TRBJ2-7; TRBD1 matches at 10 bases. V trimming: 9 bases; J trimming: 4 bases; junction bases outside the gene matches: 9. The V gene's germline CDR1 is LGHNA and CDR2 YSLEER. This CDR3 is 14 amino acids long. In nucleotides, the CDR3 is TGCGCCAGTGGGGAGGGACAGGGGCGATACGAGCAGTACTTC. This encodes CASGEGQGRYEQYF.

The V and J genes are TRBV11-1 and TRBJ1-5; a possible D gene is TRBD1 (5 bases). Germline V gives CDR1 SGHAT, CDR2 FQDESV (reference sequence). The length of the CDR3 is 10 residues. V dropped 5 bases and J dropped 10 bases, with 6 bases sitting between them. CDR3 bases: TGTGCCAGCAGCGGGGCCCCCCAGCATTTT. This translates into CASSGAPQHF.

This chain connects TRBV7-9 to TRBJ1-1; TRBD1 matches at 10 bases. V trimming: 1 base; J trimming: 5 bases; junction bases outside the gene matches: 4. The CDR3 extends over 15 amino acids. Germline V gene lookup returns CDR1 SEHNR and CDR2 FQNEAQ (reference sequence). CDR3 sequence: CASSLDRQGATEAFF. CDR3 nucleotide sequence: TGTGCCAGCAGCTTAGACCGACAGGGGGCGACTGAAGCTTTCTTT.

The genes are TRBV27 and TRBJ1-2; D is uncertain. The CDR3 sequence is 14 residues long. With 3 bases removed from V and 2 bases from J, the gap between germline ends came to 10 bases. The germline V gene has CDR1 MNHEY and CDR2 SMNVEV (reference sequence). CDR3 DNA: TGTGCCAGCAGTTTTTCTCCCCCCAACTATGGCTACACCTTC. Residues: CASSFSPPNYGYTF.

Notes on this clone: Mismatch with germline at one junction end may stem from a read error. The chain combines TRBV5-1 with TRBJ2-1; tentative D call: TRBD2 (6 bases). Germline CDR1 reads SGHRS; CDR2 reads YFSETQ. The CDR3 has 13 residues. The DNA for the CDR3 is TGCGCCAGCAGCTTGGCGGACTACCATGAGCAGTTCTTC. The encoded protein is CASSLADYHEQFF.

The chain links TRBV11-3 to TRBJ2-1; D might be TRBD1 (6 bases). CDR3 length: 14 residues. CDR1 is SGHNT and CDR2 is YENEEA in the germline V gene. Trimming shortened V by 4 bases and J by 5 bases, and 12 bases separated the two germline ends. The CDR3: CASSSTGIHNEQFF. The CDR3 DNA reads TGTGCCAGCAGCTCTACAGGGATCCACAATGAGCAGTTCTTC.